This T cell receptor (beta chain) appears in the sequencing data of a study of blood T cell repertoires in COVID-19 (dated by TCRdb to about 2020). About the full investigation: The collaborator samples originated in the United States, Italy and Spain and spanned the acute and convalescent phases of COVID-19. A freely available public database, intended as a resource for researchers studying the immune response to SARS-CoV-2, is where the repertoires were released. Subjects who had been exposed to COVID-19, were actively infected with it, or had recovered from it provided the deeply sampled blood TCRbeta repertoires that made up the dataset. The prospective study material was composed of cDNA or gDNA derived from T cells, B-cell-depleted T cells, or PBMCs. Where available, HLA class I and class II types were obtained from metadata supplied by the sample provider rather than from assay-based typing. Samples came from the ongoing ImmuneRACE study (first 160 participants) plus 1,254 subjects from 6 global collaborators. Sample metadata almost always included a de-identified subject ID, COVID-19 status, age in years and sex. Broad study findings and their caveats: The amount of clinical and demographic metadata varied by source and participant and was provided uncurated.

The immunoSEQ Assay, a bias-controlled multiplex PCR, was used to amplify TCRbeta CDR3 regions from genomic DNA. From the authors' description of their analysis: Nucleated cell counts per sample were estimated from amplification of reference gene primers within the assay. To quantify the absolute abundance of each unique TCRbeta CDR3 rearrangement, sequence reads were collapsed and filtered. For each sample, productive Simpson clonality was calculated as the square root of Simpson's diversity index across productive rearrangements. The table was pulled from immuneACCESS by TCRdb, which kept in-frame rearrangements only. Such tables lose some clones; where checked, under half of the loss comes from unresolved V genes, and the rest has no known cause. Clone size and the V and J calls come from that table; the DNA yielded D and trimming. In this sample the table shows 350,000 to 550,000 clones, around 89% of which occur a single time. Roughly 1.1% of the sample belongs to the ten largest clones.

The CDR3 runs 14 residues from the cysteine to the phenylalanine. Only the CDR3 DNA stays, 42 bases, in frame from base 1. CDR1 and CDR2, looked up from the germline V gene, are ENHRY and SYGVKD. The germline V end is reduced by 6 bases and the J end by 2 bases; junction bases left unmatched: 6. Participants in the prospective study were enrolled through a virtual design, were aged roughly 18 to 100 years, and lived in fewer than 30 United States geographic areas. In the prospective study, participants were assigned to cohorts based on the clinical history participants reported in a screening survey and a study questionnaire. Recovered participants in ImmuneRACE Cohort 3 were defined by two consecutive negative NP/OP PCR tests, clearance by a healthcare professional, or resolution of symptoms. Each participant in the prospective study had whole blood, serum and a nasopharyngeal or oropharyngeal swab collected by mobile phlebotomists. Participants in the prospective study had the option to provide additional blood draws and questionnaires over a roughly 2-month period. Before DNA extraction, blood samples from the prospective study were shipped at room temperature or frozen.

A word on this clone: Its cognate antigen has yet to be identified. No base quality information exists; no much larger clone differs at one position.

This TCR was sampled from a man between 25 and 39 years old who had recovered from COVID-19. The rearranged segments are TRBV10-3 and TRBJ1-2, with 7 bases matching TRBD1. The sample taken for sequencing was PBMCs or T cells enriched from blood (not recorded which). The CDR3 corresponds to CAISETGANYGYTF. In nucleotide form, the sequence is TGTGCCATCAGCGAAACAGGGGCAAACTATGGCTACACCTTC.